The T cell receptor beta chain under discussion was sequenced for a study of blood T cell repertoires in COVID-19. Trimming stripped 5 bases from V and 6 bases from J, with 10 bases between. Germline V gene lookup returns CDR1 SEHNR and CDR2 FQNEAQ (reference sequence). CDR3 length: 12 residues. Here immunoSEQ multiplex PCR was the method, and the copy in TCRdb shows in-frame clones only, minus some. The sample contains about 120,000 clones, around 78% of which appear only once. The receptor comes from a man under 40 with acute or convalescent COVID-19. The material sequenced was peripheral blood. The chain uses TRBV7-9 and TRBJ1-2, with D perhaps TRBD1 (6 bases). The CDR3 loop is CASSPRDNGYTF. The CDR3, as DNA: TGTGCCAGCAGCCCTCGGGACAATGGCTACACCTTC. The whole variable domain, remainder taken from reference TRBV7-9 and TRBJ1-2, is DTGVSQNPRHKITKRGQNVTFRCDPISEHNRLYWYRQTLGQGPEFLTYFQNEAQLEKSRLLSDRFSAERPKGSFSTLEIQRTEQGDSAMYLCASSPRDNGYTFGSGTRLTVV.